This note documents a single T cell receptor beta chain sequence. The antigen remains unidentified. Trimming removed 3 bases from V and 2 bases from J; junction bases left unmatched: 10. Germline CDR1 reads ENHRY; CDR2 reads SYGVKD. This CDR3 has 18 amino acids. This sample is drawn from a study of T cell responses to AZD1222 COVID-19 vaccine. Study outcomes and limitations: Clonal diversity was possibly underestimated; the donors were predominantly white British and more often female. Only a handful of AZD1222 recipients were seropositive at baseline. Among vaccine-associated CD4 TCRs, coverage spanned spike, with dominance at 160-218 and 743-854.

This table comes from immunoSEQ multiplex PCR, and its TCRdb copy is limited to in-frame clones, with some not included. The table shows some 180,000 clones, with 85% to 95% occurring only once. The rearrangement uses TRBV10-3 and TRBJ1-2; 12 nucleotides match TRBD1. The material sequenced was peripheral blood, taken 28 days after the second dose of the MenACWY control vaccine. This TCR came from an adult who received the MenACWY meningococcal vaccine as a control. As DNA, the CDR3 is TGTGCCATCAGTGATCTTGGGACAGGGGGCGCGGAAAACTATGGCTACACCTTC. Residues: CAISDLGTGGAENYGYTF.